These 23 T cell receptor beta chains came from one sample sequenced in a study of cytomegalovirus exposure and HLA in healthy donors. The PCR made use of 60 Vbeta and 13 Jbeta primers. Here immunoSEQ multiplex PCR was the method, and the copy in TCRdb shows in-frame clones only, minus some. The sample records around 99,000 clones, 73% being singletons. Sequenced material: PBMCs. These receptors were obtained from a man in his forties or fifties in good health and CMV-seronegative.

This sequence joins TRBV6-5 and TRBJ2-7; D is undetermined. The V end was cut by 5 bases, the J end by 7 bases, with 12 bases between. This CDR3 region has 12 residues. From germline, CDR1 is MNHEY and CDR2 SVGAGI. The CDR3: CASSTVYWEQYF. DNA for the CDR3: TGTGCCAGCAGTACCGTGTACTGGGAGCAGTACTTC.

The genes are TRBV27 and TRBJ1-6, with 7 bases that match TRBD1. The germline V gene encodes CDR1 MNHEY and CDR2 SMNVEV (reference sequence). V shed 3 bases and J 10 bases; nucleotides not matched to a gene: 3. The CDR3 is 13 amino acids. The DNA for the CDR3 is TGTGCCAGCAGTTTCAGGGGGAGCTCACCCCTCCACTTT. This encodes CASSFRGSSPLHF.

The chain links TRBV18 to TRBJ1-5; 8 bases are a match to TRBD1. The CDR3 sequence is 15 residues long. Germline values: CDR1 KGHSH, CDR2 LQKENI. V was clipped by 5 bases and J by 2 bases; unmatched bases: 5. CDR3 sequence reads: CASSETGGGNQPQHF. The CDR3 DNA reads as TGTGCCAGCTCAGAAACAGGGGGTGGCAATCAGCCCCAGCATTTT. Looking up the rest from reference TRBV18 and TRBJ1-5 gives the full variable domain: NAGVMQNPRHLVRRRGQEARLRCSPMKGHSHVYWYRQLPEEGLKFMVYLQKENIIDESGMPKERFSAEFPKEGPSILRIQQVVRGDSAAYFCASSETGGGNQPQHFGDGTRLSIL.

The V and J genes are TRBV5-5 and TRBJ1-3; D is uncertain. The germline gives CDR1 SGHKS, CDR2 YYEKEE (reference sequence). The CDR3 is made up of 14 amino acids. The V and J ends lost 6 bases and 4 bases respectively, with 14 bases between them. The CDR3 nucleotides read TGTGCCAGCACCCCCGGAGGGTCGGGAAACACCATATATTTT. Translated: CASTPGGSGNTIYF.

This chain links TRBV27 with TRBJ2-6; TRBD2 might be the D (5 bases). V lost 6 bases, J lost 0 bases, and 9 bases lay in between. The germline CDR1 and CDR2 sequences are MNHEY and SMNVEV (reference sequence). The CDR3 spans 15 residues. This CDR3 is CASSPEGSGANVLTF. The CDR3 DNA reads as TGTGCCAGCAGCCCCGAGGGCTCTGGGGCCAACGTCCTGACTTTC.

The chain links TRBV11-2 to TRBJ1-4; weak D call: TRBD1 (5 bases). Germline lookup yields CDR1 SGHAT and CDR2 FQNNGV. V lost 2 bases and J lost 8, with 15 bases in between. This CDR3 spans 15 amino acids. The CDR3 sequence: CASSLMGGPREKLFF. Here the CDR3 DNA reads TGTGCCAGCAGCTTAATGGGGGGTCCTAGAGAAAAACTGTTTTTT.

The genes are TRBV6-5 and TRBJ1-1; no firm D call. This CDR3 has 12 residues. Trimming left V 2 bases short and J 1 base short, with 2 bases between. Germline V gene lookup returns CDR1 MNHEY and CDR2 SVGAGI. The CDR3 region is CASSYRNTEAFF. The CDR3 coding sequence is TGTGCCAGCAGTTACCGGAACACTGAAGCTTTCTTT.

This chain links TRBV2 with TRBJ1-5; 7 bases are shared with TRBD1. Germline V gene data show CDR1 as SNHLY and CDR2 as FYNNEI. This CDR3 has 14 residues. With V trimmed by 3 bases and J by 7 bases, 6 bases remained unmatched. The CDR3 reads CASSDGTAIQPQHF. CDR3 DNA sequence: TGTGCCAGCAGTGATGGGACAGCAATACAGCCCCAGCATTTT.

This chain joins TRBV6-1 and TRBJ1-1; D remains ambiguous. There are 14 residues in the CDR3. Trimming cost V 2 bases and J 0 bases, with 7 bases left between them. The V gene's germline CDR1 is MNHNS and CDR2 SASEGT. The DNA for the CDR3 is TGTGCCAGCAGTGAATCCAGGATGAACACTGAAGCTTTCTTT. Protein sequence: CASSESRMNTEAFF.

In DNA, the CDR3 is TGTGCCAGCAGCGCATTCCGGGACAGGGGCACAGATACGCAGTATTTT. It yields the protein CASSAFRDRGTDTQYF. This chain connects TRBV9 to TRBJ2-3, with TRBD1 matching over 9 bases. The CDR3 is made up of 16 amino acids. V lost 3 bases to trimming and J lost 1 base; unmatched junction nucleotides: 6. CDR1 and CDR2 (germline): SGDLS, YYNGEE.

This clone was detected a few times. A read error may account for a junction end that differs from germline. This chain joins TRBV7-9 and TRBJ2-7; D remains unclear. CDR1 is SEHNR and CDR2 is FQNEAQ in the germline V gene (reference sequence). The CDR3 totals 11 residues. The CDR3 nucleotides are TGTGCCAGCTCTCCCTCCCACGAGCAGTACTTC. Encoded protein: CASSPSHEQYF.

The chain combines TRBV7-2 with TRBJ2-3; 8 positions agree with TRBD2. The CDR3 contains 15 residues. Germline CDR1 is SGHTA and CDR2 is FQGNSA. The ends lost 5 bases at V and 4 bases at J; junction bases unmatched: 8. The CDR3 reads CASSPLSGGADTQYF. CDR3 nucleotides: TGTGCCAGCAGCCCCCTAAGCGGGGGCGCAGATACGCAGTATTTT.

The chain combines TRBV10-3 with TRBJ1-2; D is possibly TRBD1 (5 bases). V lost 4 bases to trimming and J lost 4 bases, with 10 bases between them. CDR3 size: 13 residues. Germline loops: CDR1 ENHRY, CDR2 SYGVKD. For the CDR3, the DNA is TGTGCCATCAGTGCCAGGGATGGCTATGGCTACACCTTC. Its translation is CAISARDGYGYTF.

The chain employs TRBV5-6 and TRBJ2-7; 7 positions match TRBD1. Trimming at V came to 1 base and at J to 5 bases, leaving 9 bases not matched to a gene. The CDR3 is 15 residues long. Germline V gene sequence: CDR1 SGHDT, CDR2 YYEEEE. For the CDR3, the DNA is TGTGCCAGCAGCTTGCTTCGACAGGGAATACACGAGCAGTACTTC. Amino acid sequence: CASSLLRQGIHEQYF.

This chain connects TRBV6-5 to TRBJ2-3, with unresolved D. CDR1 MNHEY and CDR2 SVGAGI come from the germline V gene. Trimming stripped 2 bases from V and 0 bases from J, with 6 bases between. This CDR3 is built from 14 residues. CDR3 region: CASSYLTSTDTQYF. CDR3 sequence (DNA): TGTGCCAGCAGTTACCTAACTAGCACAGATACGCAGTATTTT.

The V call is TRBV4-3, the J call TRBJ1-4; 9 positions match TRBD1. The J segment lost 8 bases and the V segment lost 3 bases, leaving 7 bases of the junction unmatched. CDR3 length: 15 amino acids. CDR1 is LGHNA, CDR2 YSLEER, per germline. CDR3 region: CASSQGTGQNEKLFF. The CDR3, as DNA: TGCGCCAGCAGCCAGGGGACAGGGCAGAACGAAAAACTGTTTTTT.

This clone was counted once. The chain employs TRBV19 and TRBJ2-7, with 12 bases fitting TRBD2. There are 18 residues in the CDR3. Per germline, CDR1 LNHDA and CDR2 SQIVND (reference sequence). V was clipped by 5 bases and J by 7 bases; unmatched bases: 18. The DNA of the CDR3 is TGTGCCAGTAGTCCCCGGGCGCGGCTAGCGGGGGGGCCGCGAGAGCAGTACTTC. It encodes CASSPRARLAGGPREQYF.

The chain recombines TRBV6-1 with TRBJ1-1; 9 bases map to TRBD1. Germline loops: CDR1 MNHNS, CDR2 SASEGT. Losses at the gene ends were 3 bases for V and 2 bases for J; bases not matched to a gene: 4. The CDR3 runs to 15 residues. The CDR3 region has the DNA TGTGCCAGCAGTGACCTGACAGGGGGAAACACTGAAGCTTTCTTT. The encoded protein is CASSDLTGGNTEAFF.

J is TRBJ2-5 and V is TRBV12-5; D unresolved. V was cut by 2 bases and J by 4 bases, with 8 bases left in between. Germline V CDR1 and CDR2: LGHNT, FRNRAP. This CDR3 has 13 residues. CDR3 residues: CASGLPYPETQYF. In DNA form, the CDR3 reads TGTGCTAGTGGTTTGCCCTATCCAGAGACCCAGTACTTC.

V gene TRBV7-8 combines with J gene TRBJ2-3; 8 nucleotides line up with TRBD1. V was clipped by 6 bases and J by 2 bases; unmatched bases: 4. CDR1 SGHVS and CDR2 FQNEAQ come from the germline V gene. The CDR3 consists of 14 residues. The CDR3 loop is CASSSDRVTDTQYF. The CDR3 nucleotides are TGTGCCAGCAGTTCGGACAGGGTCACAGATACGCAGTATTTT.

This chain joins TRBV7-8 and TRBJ2-3; 7 bases align to TRBD2. The CDR3 runs 14 residues. J gave up 3 bases and V 5 bases, and 5 bases lay outside the gene matches. Germline loops: CDR1 SGHVS, CDR2 FQNEAQ. CDR3 residues: CASSPREGTDTQYF. In nucleotides, the CDR3 is TGTGCCAGCAGCCCAAGGGAGGGGACAGATACGCAGTATTTT.

Points on this clone: At one of its ends the junction is not consistent with the germline gene, which may arise from a read error. J is TRBJ1-3 and V is TRBV7-7, with 9 bases fitting TRBD1. CDR1 SSHAT and CDR2 FNYEAQ come from the germline V gene (reference sequence). The CDR3 runs 18 residues. CDR3: CASSLSVGGDREGNTIYF. The CDR3 DNA follows: TGTGCTAGCAGCCTCTCGGTCGGGGGGGACAGGGAAGGAAACACCATATATTTT.

The chain joins TRBV30 to TRBJ1-1; D gene ambiguous. V gave up 4 bases and J gave up 0 bases, with 12 bases separating them. Germline V gene lookup returns CDR1 GTSNPN and CDR2 SVGIG (reference sequence). There are 14 residues in the CDR3. CDR3 in amino acids: CAWKIRTLNTEAFF. The CDR3 nucleotides are TGTGCCTGGAAAATTCGGACTTTGAACACTGAAGCTTTCTTT.